One sample yielded the 19 T cell receptor beta chains listed below, sequenced in a study of blood T cell repertoires in COVID-19 (dated by TCRdb to 2018 to 2020). Library preparation was by the immunoSEQ multiplex PCR assay. This is the immuneACCESS table as TCRdb keeps it, with only in-frame sequences that have V and J called. A part of the clones is gone; compared with another copy, unresolved V genes explain less than half, and the rest is unexplained. The sample has fewer than 300,000 clones on record, approximately 80% of them singletons. The ten largest clones capture less than 5.5% of the sample. Sequencing used PBMCs or T cells enriched from blood (not recorded which). These receptors originate from a man aged 35-49 years who had been exposed to COVID-19.

The chain couples TRBV27 to TRBJ2-4; the match to TRBD2 covers 8 bases. CDR1 is MNHEY and CDR2 is SMNVEV in the germline V gene (reference sequence). This CDR3 comprises 14 residues. The V segment lost 4 bases and the J segment 7 bases; nucleotides outside the gene matches: 6. For the CDR3, the DNA is TGTGCCAGCAGTTACGGGGGGGCGAATAACATTCAGTACTTC. It translates to CASSYGGANNIQYF.

This clone was seen more than once but under ten times. The rearrangement joins TRBV7-9 to TRBJ1-5, with unresolved D. Germline loops: CDR1 SEHNR, CDR2 FQNEAQ (reference sequence). The CDR3 has 13 residues. V gave up 1 base and J gave up 5 bases, with 6 bases separating them. The CDR3 protein is CASSLDTDQPQHF. The CDR3 DNA sequence: TGTGCCAGCAGCTTAGACACCGATCAGCCCCAGCATTTT.

The chain uses TRBV7-6 and TRBJ2-7; 8 positions agree with TRBD2. Germline trimming cut 1 base from V and 6 bases from J; bases unmatched to any gene: 8. The CDR3 consists of 15 residues. Germline values: CDR1 SGHVS, CDR2 FNYEAQ. In DNA, the CDR3 is TGTGCCAGCAGCTTAGGAGCGGGAGCCCCGCTCGAGCAGTACTTC. Translating gives CASSLGAGAPLEQYF.

The chain uses TRBV29-1 and TRBJ1-2, with D possibly TRBD1 on 6 matching bases. This CDR3 is 15 amino acids long. CDR1 and CDR2 from the germline V gene are SQVTM and ANQGSEA. V lost 8 bases and J 5 bases, leaving 24 bases between the germline ends. CDR3 in DNA: TGCAGCATCATTCCCTGGGGGGGCGTCGAGTATGGCTACACCTTC. Its protein is CSIIPWGGVEYGYTF.

J is TRBJ2-2 and V is TRBV5-4; D perhaps matches TRBD1 (5 bases). The CDR3 spans 12 residues. The germline CDR1 and CDR2 sequences are SGHNT and YYREEE (reference sequence). V lost 5 bases and J lost 5, with 7 bases in between. This CDR3 reads CASRPGTGELFF. The CDR3 DNA follows: TGTGCCAGCAGGCCAGGGACCGGGGAGCTGTTTTTT.

This clone was seen once. V gene TRBV12-1 combines with J gene TRBJ2-1; TRBD2 is the table's D call, not checked against the DNA. TRBV12-1 is a recognized pseudogene. The CDR3 is made up of 13 amino acids. The CDR3 region is CASSRHLAEPGIF. The CDR3 DNA reads TGTGCCAGCAGCCGTCACCTAGCGGAGCCAGGGATCTTC.

The table lists this clone with a count of one. The chain couples TRBV6-1 to TRBJ1-2, with 8 bases lining up with TRBD1. The trim removed 2 bases at V and 6 bases at J, leaving 5 bases unmatched. This CDR3 is built from 14 residues. Per germline, CDR1 MNHNS and CDR2 SASEGT. The CDR3 loop reads CASSESSTGDGYTF. Written as DNA, the CDR3 is TGTGCCAGCAGTGAATCTTCGACAGGGGATGGCTACACCTTC.

J is TRBJ2-5 and V is TRBV29-1; the match to TRBD2 covers 9 bases. The J segment lost 4 bases and the V segment lost 6 bases, leaving 3 bases of the junction unmatched. Germline-derived CDR1 and CDR2 are SQVTM and ANQGSEA. The CDR3 totals 12 residues. The CDR3 here is CSVALAGETQYF. CDR3 coding DNA: TGCAGCGTCGCACTAGCGGGAGAGACCCAGTACTTC.

The gene calls are TRBV4-1 and TRBJ1-5, with D possibly matching TRBD1 (6 bases). CDR1 MGHRA and CDR2 YSYEKL come from the germline V gene. V was shortened by 1 base and J by 5 bases, with 15 bases between the two germline ends. The CDR3 sequence is 16 residues long. The chain's CDR3 is CASSQGLTGGHQPQHF. CDR3 in DNA: TGCGCCAGCAGCCAAGGTTTGACAGGCGGACATCAGCCCCAGCATTTT.

This rearrangement joins TRBV2 to TRBJ1-1, with a tentative D call TRBD1 (5 bases). Trimming stripped 6 bases from V and 10 bases from J, with 18 bases between. Germline assignment: CDR1 SNHLY and CDR2 FYNNEI. The CDR3 totals 13 residues. The CDR3 nucleotides read TGTGCCAGCAGCGGGGGTTGGGGCTTGGGAGCTTTCTTT. This encodes CASSGGWGLGAFF.

The chain links TRBV5-1 to TRBJ2-3, with D possibly TRBD2 on 6 matching bases. The V gene lost 2 bases and the J gene lost 6 bases, with 13 bases spanning the gap. This CDR3 spans 14 amino acids. The germline V gene has CDR1 SGHRS and CDR2 YFSETQ. CDR3 sequence reads: CASSLGGFGDTQYF. For the CDR3, the DNA is TGCGCCAGCAGCTTAGGAGGGTTTGGGGATACGCAGTATTTT.

V gene TRBV14 combines with J gene TRBJ2-1, with D possibly matching TRBD2 (6 bases). With 1 base removed from V and 9 bases from J, the gap between germline ends came to 13 bases. Germline CDR1 reads SGHDN; CDR2 reads FVKESK. This CDR3 comprises 14 residues. Here the CDR3 reads CASSQAGVLGEQFF. CDR3 DNA: TGTGCCAGCAGCCAAGCGGGAGTTCTGGGTGAGCAGTTCTTC. Filled out from reference TRBV14 and TRBJ2-1, the complete variable domain reads EAGVTQFPSHSVIEKGQTVTLRCDPISGHDNLYWYRRVMGKEIKFLLHFVKESKQDESGMPNNRFLAERTGGTYSTLKVQPAELEDSGVYFCASSQAGVLGEQFFGPGTRLTVL.

J is TRBJ2-1 and V is TRBV6-5; 9 positions match TRBD2. This CDR3 is 12 amino acids long. Germline V gives CDR1 MNHEY, CDR2 SVGAGI. The V segment lost 8 bases and the J segment 9 bases; nucleotides outside the gene matches: 5. For the CDR3, the DNA is TGTGCCAGCTGGGGACTAGCAGGTGAGCAGTTCTTC. As protein: CASWGLAGEQFF.

This rearrangement joins TRBV5-1 to TRBJ2-5; 7 bases agree with TRBD2. CDR1 and CDR2 (germline): SGHRS, YFSETQ. The J segment lost 5 bases and the V segment lost 5 bases, leaving 12 bases of the junction unmatched. CDR3 size: 15 residues. For the CDR3, the DNA is TGCGCCAGCAGAGAGAGCGGGGCAACCCCCGAGACCCAGTACTTC. It codes for CASRESGATPETQYF.

This clone was recorded once. The chain is built from TRBV10-3 and TRBJ2-3; TRBD1 matches 10 bases. The CDR3 runs to 15 residues. The V gene end was trimmed by 11 bases and the J gene end by 1 base; junction bases not matched to a gene: 9. Germline V gene data show CDR1 as ENHRY and CDR2 as SYGVKD. CDR3 coding DNA: TGTGCCTCCTCCGGGACAGGGGAGGGCACAGATACGCAGTATTTT. This codes for CASSGTGEGTDTQYF.

The chain uses TRBV6-5 and TRBJ2-1; TRBD1 is a possible D gene (7 bases). The CDR3 has 12 amino acids. The germline V and J ends were trimmed by 7 bases and 9 bases, with 13 bases remaining between them. CDR1 MNHEY and CDR2 SVGAGI come from the germline V gene. The CDR3 loop is CASTPQGGEQFF. The CDR3 DNA is TGTGCCAGCACCCCCCAGGGGGGTGAGCAGTTCTTC.

The V call is TRBV7-9, the J call TRBJ2-1, with TRBD1 as a possible D gene (5 bases). This CDR3 contains 13 residues. The V gene's germline CDR1 is SEHNR and CDR2 FQNEAQ (reference sequence). V lost 5 bases and J 6 bases, leaving 11 bases between the germline ends. Here the CDR3 reads CASSRFRGNEQFF. The CDR3 DNA reads TGTGCCAGCAGCCGTTTTAGGGGCAATGAGCAGTTCTTC.

The gene calls are TRBV5-1 and TRBJ2-5, with 10 bases lining up with TRBD1. Germline V gene data show CDR1 as SGHRS and CDR2 as YFSETQ. Trimming cost V 3 bases and J 3 bases; bases outside gene matches: 2. The CDR3 spans 14 residues. The CDR3 DNA reads TGCGCCAGCAGCTGGGGGACAGGGGAAGAGACCCAGTACTTC. Its translation: CASSWGTGEETQYF.

This chain uses TRBV10-3 with TRBJ2-7; TRBD1 might be the D (6 bases). This CDR3 spans 15 amino acids. Germline loops: CDR1 ENHRY, CDR2 SYGVKD. The ends were cut back, 5 bases at V and 6 bases at J, with 20 bases in the middle. CDR3 region: CAISSLDRDMGEQYF. CDR3 DNA sequence: TGTGCCATCAGTTCCCTAGACCGGGACATGGGCGAGCAGTACTTC.